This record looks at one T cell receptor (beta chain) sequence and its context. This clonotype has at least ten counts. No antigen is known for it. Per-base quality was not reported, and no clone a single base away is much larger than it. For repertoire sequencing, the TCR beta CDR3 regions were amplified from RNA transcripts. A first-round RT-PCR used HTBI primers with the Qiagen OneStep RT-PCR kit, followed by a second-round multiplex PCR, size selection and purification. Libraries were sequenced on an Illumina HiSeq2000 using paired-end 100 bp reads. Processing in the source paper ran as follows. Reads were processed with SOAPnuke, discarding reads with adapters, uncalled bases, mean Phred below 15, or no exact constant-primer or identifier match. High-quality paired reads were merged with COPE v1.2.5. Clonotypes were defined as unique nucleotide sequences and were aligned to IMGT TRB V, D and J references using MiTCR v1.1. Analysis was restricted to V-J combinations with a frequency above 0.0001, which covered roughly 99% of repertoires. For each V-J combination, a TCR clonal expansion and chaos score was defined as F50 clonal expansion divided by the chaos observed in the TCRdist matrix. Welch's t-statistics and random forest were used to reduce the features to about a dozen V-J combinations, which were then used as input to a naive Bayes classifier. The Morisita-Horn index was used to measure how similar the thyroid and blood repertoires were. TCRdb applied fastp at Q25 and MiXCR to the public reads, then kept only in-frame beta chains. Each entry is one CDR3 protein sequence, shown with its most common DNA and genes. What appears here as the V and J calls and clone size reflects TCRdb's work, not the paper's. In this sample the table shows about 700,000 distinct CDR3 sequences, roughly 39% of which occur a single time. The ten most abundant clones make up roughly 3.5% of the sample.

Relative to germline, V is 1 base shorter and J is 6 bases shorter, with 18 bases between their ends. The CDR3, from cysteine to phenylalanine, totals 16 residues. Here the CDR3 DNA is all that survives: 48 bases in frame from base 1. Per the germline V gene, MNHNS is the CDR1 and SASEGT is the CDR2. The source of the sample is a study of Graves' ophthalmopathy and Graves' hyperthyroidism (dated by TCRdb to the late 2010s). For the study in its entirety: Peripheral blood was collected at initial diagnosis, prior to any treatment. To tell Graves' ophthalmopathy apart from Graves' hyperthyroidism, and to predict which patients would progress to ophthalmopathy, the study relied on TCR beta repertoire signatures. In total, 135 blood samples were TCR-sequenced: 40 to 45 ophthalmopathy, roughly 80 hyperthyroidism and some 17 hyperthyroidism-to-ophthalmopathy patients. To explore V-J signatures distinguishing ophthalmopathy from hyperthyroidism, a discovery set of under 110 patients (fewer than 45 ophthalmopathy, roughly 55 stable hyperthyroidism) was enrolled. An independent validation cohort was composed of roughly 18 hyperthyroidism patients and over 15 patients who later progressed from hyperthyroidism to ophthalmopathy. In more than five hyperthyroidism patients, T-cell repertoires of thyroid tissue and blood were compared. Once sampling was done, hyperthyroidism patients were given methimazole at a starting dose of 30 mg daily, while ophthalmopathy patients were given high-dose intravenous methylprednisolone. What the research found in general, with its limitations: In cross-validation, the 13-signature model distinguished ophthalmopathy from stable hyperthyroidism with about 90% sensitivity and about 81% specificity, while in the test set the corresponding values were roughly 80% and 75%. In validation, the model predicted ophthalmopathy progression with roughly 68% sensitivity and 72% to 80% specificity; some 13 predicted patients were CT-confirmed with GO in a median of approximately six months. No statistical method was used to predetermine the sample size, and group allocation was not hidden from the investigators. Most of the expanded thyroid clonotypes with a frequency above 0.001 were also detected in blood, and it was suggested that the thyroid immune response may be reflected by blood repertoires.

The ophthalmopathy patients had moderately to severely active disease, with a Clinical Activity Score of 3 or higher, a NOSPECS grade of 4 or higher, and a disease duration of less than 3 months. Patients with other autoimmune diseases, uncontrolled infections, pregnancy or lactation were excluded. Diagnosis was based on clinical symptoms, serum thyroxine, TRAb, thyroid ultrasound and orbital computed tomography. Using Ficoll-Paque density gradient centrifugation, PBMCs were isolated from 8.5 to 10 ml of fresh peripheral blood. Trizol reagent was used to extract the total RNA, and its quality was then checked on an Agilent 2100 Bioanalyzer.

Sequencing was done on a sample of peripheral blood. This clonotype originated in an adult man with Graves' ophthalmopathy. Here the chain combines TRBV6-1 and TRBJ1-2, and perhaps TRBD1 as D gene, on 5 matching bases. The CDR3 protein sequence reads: CASSEVGSVGRDGYTF. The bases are TGTGCCAGCAGTGAAGTAGGGTCGGTGGGCAGGGATGGCTACACCTTC.